This TCR beta chain is from a study of T cells in Graves' hyperthyroidism and ophthalmopathy. On the study more broadly: Peripheral blood was secured at the point of initial diagnosis, before any treatment. Findings and caveats of the study: Model-based prediction identified ophthalmopathy a median about 6.8 months prior to its onset.

RNA transcripts served as the template for amplifying TCR beta CDR3 regions. First-round RT-PCR with HTBI primers amplified the TCR CDR3 region. TCRdb re-called the multiplex PCR reads through MiXCR, storing one row per CDR3 protein. The table lists hundreds of thousands of distinct CDR3 sequences, 35% to 40% of them singletons. Those with hyperthyroidism were 18 to 65 years old, newly diagnosed, and ill for under 2 months. Trimming took 7 bases from V and 6 from J, leaving 9 bases between them. Germline V gives CDR1 SQVTM, CDR2 ANQGSEA. This CDR3 contains 11 residues. In this sample, this clonotype turned up many times. The antigen is not known.

This sequence joins TRBV29-1 and TRBJ2-2; no clear D gene. Sequenced sample: blood. The sequence came from a man aged 18-30 years with Graves' hyperthyroidism. CDR3 sequence reads: CSGTVSGELFF. The CDR3 nucleotides are TGCAGCGGGACCGTTTCCGGGGAGCTGTTTTTT.